The clone carrying this T cell receptor (beta chain) has ten or more counts. Its antigen remains unknown. The read ends 3 residues shy of where the CDR3 ends; the end is completed using the germline J gene. The data derive from a study of T cell clonality in common variable immunodeficiency. Study-level findings and limits: Patient heterogeneity in the CVID cohort limited correlations between repertoire features and clinical complications. Fewer deletions and N-nucleotide insertions were reportedly seen in common variable immunodeficiency TCR beta sequences.

Profiled with immunoSEQ multiplex PCR; TCRdb holds only in-frame clones, not every one. There are about 9,200 clones in the sample, none observed a single time. V lost 4 bases and J lost 4, with 7 bases in between. Germline CDR1 reads SEHNR; CDR2 reads FQNEAQ (reference sequence). This CDR3 is built from 13 residues. This chain links TRBV7-9 with TRBJ2-2; D unresolved. The TCR was taken from a human donor with common variable immunodeficiency. The specimen was peripheral blood mononuclear cells. The part of the CDR3 DNA that was read is TGTGCCAGCAGCTCAGAAGTCACCGGGGAG. Encoded protein: CASSSEVTGE. The whole CDR3 is CASSSEVTGELFF.